Below are 16 T cell receptor beta chains sequenced from a single sample in a study of blood T cell repertoires in COVID-19. The method was immunoSEQ multiplex PCR; TCRdb's version includes in-frame clones alone and lacks a portion of them. Of roughly 210,000 clones listed, around 84% are singletons. Material for sequencing was peripheral blood. The receptor set was obtained from a woman of 80 years or more with COVID-19, enrolled during active disease.

This chain joins TRBV6-6 and TRBJ2-1; D unresolved. CDR1 MNHNY and CDR2 SVGAGI come from the germline V gene (reference sequence). This CDR3 has 12 amino acids. V was trimmed by 8 bases and J by 0 bases, leaving 5 bases between them. The CDR3: CASGASYNEQFF. CDR3 in DNA: TGTGCCAGCGGAGCCTCCTACAATGAGCAGTTCTTC.

This clone was counted only a few times. The chain is built from TRBV27 and TRBJ1-2; D uncertain. The length of the CDR3 is 14 residues. Germline V gene sequence: CDR1 MNHEY, CDR2 SMNVEV (reference sequence). Trimming took 5 bases from V and 2 from J, leaving 12 bases between them. In DNA form, the CDR3 reads TGTGCCAGCAGTCCTCTGGGAGGGAACTATGGCTACACCTTC. This sequence encodes CASSPLGGNYGYTF.

V and J are TRBV5-6 and TRBJ2-2, with TRBD1 as a possible D gene (5 bases). The germline CDR1 and CDR2 sequences are SGHDT and YYEEEE. V lost 0 bases, J lost 3 bases, and 6 bases lay in between. The CDR3 is 14 residues long. Here the CDR3 DNA reads TGTGCCAGCAGCTTGGCAGGGTACACCGGGGAGCTGTTTTTT. Encoded protein: CASSLAGYTGELFF.

V usage is TRBV6-5 and J usage is TRBJ1-1; D ambiguous. Germline assignment: CDR1 MNHEY and CDR2 SVGAGI. The CDR3 spans 14 residues. Trimming removed 2 bases at V and 4 bases at J, with 11 bases between. Here the CDR3 reads CASSYGGLTTEAFF. The CDR3 coding sequence is TGTGCCAGCAGTTACGGAGGTCTAACCACTGAAGCTTTCTTT.

The CDR3 sequence is CASSLTPGPFYGYTF. Here the CDR3 DNA reads TGTGCCAGCAGCTTAACGCCAGGGCCCTTCTATGGCTACACCTTC. The chain is built from TRBV7-7 and TRBJ1-2, with D tentatively TRBD1 (5 bases). V was shortened by 2 bases and J by 4 bases, with 14 bases between the two germline ends. This CDR3 region has 15 residues. The germline CDR1 and CDR2 sequences are SSHAT and FNYEAQ (reference sequence). The complete variable domain, with remaining parts taken from reference TRBV7-7 and TRBJ1-2, reads GAGVSQSPRYKVTKRGQDVTLRCDPISSHATLYWYQQALGQGPEFLTYFNYEAQPDKSGLPSDRFSAERPEGSISTLTIQRTEQRDSAMYRCASSLTPGPFYGYTFGSGTRLTVV.

The V and J genes are TRBV27 and TRBJ1-4; no clear D. CDR1 and CDR2 from the germline V gene are MNHEY and SMNVEV (reference sequence). The CDR3 extends over 14 amino acids. The V end lost 4 bases, the J end lost 4 bases, and 10 bases lay between the germline ends. The CDR3 DNA reads TGTGCCAGCAGTTCCCCTCGGGGTAATGAAAAACTGTTTTTT. Translation gives CASSSPRGNEKLFF. Full variable domain (outside the CDR3, taken from reference TRBV27 and TRBJ1-4): EAQVTQNPRYLITVTGKKLTVTCSQNMNHEYMSWYRQDPGLGLRQIYYSMNVEVTDKGDVPEGYKVSRKEKRNFPLILESPSPNQTSLYFCASSSPRGNEKLFFGSGTQLSVL.

The V and J genes are TRBV5-4 and TRBJ1-1, with no clear D. Germline V CDR1 and CDR2: SGHNT, YYREEE (reference sequence). The CDR3 has 13 residues. Trimming pared 4 bases from V and 8 bases from J, leaving 15 bases between. The CDR3 loop reads CASSLELAGEAFF. The CDR3 DNA reads as TGTGCCAGCAGCCTAGAGCTGGCCGGAGAAGCTTTCTTT.

The V gene is TRBV6-2 or TRBV6-3, the J gene TRBJ1-2; no reliable D call. Looked up from germline, CDR1 is MNHEY and CDR2 is SVGEGT. The CDR3 runs to 12 residues. V lost 2 bases, J lost 4 bases, and 5 bases lay in between. The CDR3 region is CASSYSAYGYTF. The CDR3 nucleotides read TGTGCCAGCAGTTACAGCGCCTATGGCTACACCTTC.

This chain uses TRBV18 with TRBJ1-6, with 10 bases identical to TRBD1. Germline-derived CDR1 and CDR2 are KGHSH and LQKENI. The CDR3 is 15 residues long. Losses at the gene ends were 4 bases for V and 10 bases for J; bases not matched to a gene: 7. CDR3 DNA: TGTGCCAGCTCACTAAGCGGACAGGGGGTATCACCCCTCCACTTT. This gives the protein CASSLSGQGVSPLHF.

This chain uses TRBV6-1 with TRBJ2-4; weak D call: TRBD1 (5 bases). Trimming left V 3 bases short and J 11 bases short, with 17 bases between. The CDR3 sequence is 14 residues long. In germline, CDR1 is MNHNS, CDR2 SASEGT. CDR3 region: CASSDRVRGAFQYF. The CDR3 coding sequence is TGTGCCAGCAGTGACAGGGTTCGTGGCGCATTTCAGTACTTC.

V and J are TRBV2 and TRBJ1-4; 9 bases are a match to TRBD1. This CDR3 is built from 14 residues. V was clipped by 4 bases and J by 8 bases; unmatched bases: 5. Germline assignment: CDR1 SNHLY and CDR2 FYNNEI. CDR3 in amino acids: CASSAGQGREKLFF. The CDR3 DNA reads TGTGCCAGCAGTGCGGGACAGGGCCGGGAAAAACTGTTTTTT.

V and J are TRBV12-2 and TRBJ1-2; the DNA was not used to check the table's D call, TRBD1. TRBV12-2 is marked as a pseudogene. The CDR3 loop spans 14 amino acids. DNA of the CDR3: TGTGCAAGTCGCCCGTTTTCGCAGGCCCATGGCTACACCTTC. Amino acid sequence: CASRPFSQAHGYTF.

This clone came up a few times. The chain employs TRBV25-1 and TRBJ2-3; D is perhaps TRBD2 (6 bases). The CDR3 is 12 residues long. With 8 bases removed from V and 5 bases from J, the gap between germline ends came to 11 bases. From germline, CDR1 is MGHDK and CDR2 SYGVNS. The CDR3 nucleotides read TGTGCCAGCGTAGGGAGGAAAGATACGCAGTATTTT. Its protein product is CASVGRKDTQYF.

CDR3 sequence reads: CASSYQGLINSPLHF. In nucleotides, the CDR3 is TGTGCCAGCAGTTACCAGGGACTGATCAATTCACCCCTCCACTTT. V and J are TRBV28 and TRBJ1-6, with TRBD1 as a possible D gene (5 bases). The CDR3 is 15 amino acids. Trimming removed 4 bases from V and 7 bases from J, with 14 bases in between. The germline CDR1 and CDR2 sequences are MDHEN and SYDVKM.

V and J are TRBV28 and TRBJ2-5; 8 nucleotides agree with TRBD2. The germline V gene encodes CDR1 MDHEN and CDR2 SYDVKM. V shed 3 bases, J shed 0 bases, and the junction held 6 bases outside the gene matches. The CDR3 is 16 residues long. CDR3 sequence reads: CASSFVSGAHQETQYF. The CDR3 DNA reads as TGTGCCAGCAGTTTCGTTAGCGGGGCCCACCAAGAGACCCAGTACTTC. Full variable domain (missing parts from reference TRBV28 and TRBJ2-5): DVKVTQSSRYLVKRTGEKVFLECVQDMDHENMFWYRQDPGLGLRLIYFSYDVKMKEKGDIPEGYSVSREKKERFSLILESASTNQTSMYLCASSFVSGAHQETQYFGPGTRLLVL.

V usage is TRBV29-1 and J usage is TRBJ1-1; possible D gene TRBD1, 6 bases. Trimming cost V 6 bases and J 5 bases, with 19 bases left between them. Per the germline V gene, CDR1 is SQVTM and CDR2 is ANQGSEA. The CDR3 is 14 amino acids. The CDR3 bases are TGCAGCGTCACCTGGGGGGGCCAGAGGACTGAAGCTTTCTTT. This encodes CSVTWGGQRTEAFF.